What follows describes a single T cell receptor (beta chain). Its antigen is unknown. Per the germline V gene, CDR1 is MNHEY and CDR2 is SMNVEV (reference sequence). Trimming left V 4 bases short and J 1 base short, with 11 bases between. The CDR3 extends over 15 amino acids. This sample was included in a study of CD8 T cells in Susac syndrome. cDNA came from about 0.46 to 1 ug RNA primed by random hexamers. By means of immunoSEQ multiplex PCR, TCR beta CDR3 spanning 54 Vbeta and 13 Jbeta underwent amplification. TCRdb reanalysed the immunoSEQ multiplex PCR reads using MiXCR and keeps one entry per CDR3 protein. The sample lists about 130,000 distinct CDR3 sequences; roughly 80% were seen once. Study-wide points: The study admitted that it had a relatively small number of individuals in its TCR sequencing and HLA analysis.

Relapsing-remitting disease, either stable or active, was present in the multiple sclerosis controls, who were treatment-naive patients. Negative isolation was used for CD8+ and CD4+ T cells, and FACS enrichment was applied to TEMRA cells. The V call is TRBV27, the J call TRBJ2-1; D is perhaps TRBD1 or TRBD2 (6 bases each). The source of this sequence is a human donor with multiple sclerosis. The sequencing input was CD8+ T cells from PBMCs. CDR3 amino acids: CASSSGGPSYNEQFF. The CDR3 nucleotides read TGTGCCAGCAGTTCCGGGGGCCCGTCCTACAATGAGCAGTTCTTC.